These 14 T cell receptor beta chains were sequenced from one sample in a study of monozygotic twins with inflammatory bowel disease. Following a re-call of the 5' RACE reads, TCRdb has one entry per CDR3 protein and lacks DNA. This table holds about 160,000 distinct CDR3 sequences. Sequencing used blood. The receptors were sampled from a human donor with ulcerative colitis or Crohn's disease, or a healthy co-twin of an affected twin (not recorded which).

The J gene is TRBJ2-2, the V gene TRBV5-1; TCRdb's D gene call, TRBD1, goes unchecked for lack of DNA. This CDR3 spans 14 amino acids. Germline V gene data show CDR1 as SGHRS and CDR2 as YFSETQ. The CDR3 protein is CASSFDGADGELFF.

V gene TRBV20-1 combines with J gene TRBJ2-7; TCRdb's D call of TRBD1 is untestable without DNA. Germline V gives CDR1 DFQATT, CDR2 SNEGSKA (reference sequence). This CDR3 comprises 15 residues. CDR3: CSARDPQGSTYEQYF.

This sequence joins TRBV7-2 and TRBJ2-7; TCRdb designates TRBD2, a call that cannot be tested without DNA. Germline V gene lookup returns CDR1 SGHTA and CDR2 FQGNSA. CDR3 length equals 15 residues. The CDR3 protein is CASSLGTQVGYEQYF.

J is TRBJ2-3 and V is TRBV5-4; with no DNA, the TCRdb D assignment of TRBD2 cannot be verified. CDR3 length: 13 amino acids. Germline V lookup: CDR1 SGHNT, CDR2 YYREEE (reference sequence). CDR3: CASREVGTDTQYF. The full variable domain, in which reference TRBV5-4 and TRBJ2-3 provide the parts outside the CDR3, is ETGVTQSPTHLIKTRGQQVTLRCSSQSGHNTVSWYQQALGQGPQFIFQYYREEENGRGNFPPRFSGLQFPNYSSELNVNALELDDSALYLCASREVGTDTQYFGPGTRLTVL.

V and J are TRBV6-2 or TRBV6-3 and TRBJ2-7. Looked up from germline, CDR1 is MNHEY and CDR2 is SVGEGT. This CDR3 is 11 amino acids long. CDR3 amino acids: CASSFTYEQYF.

The rearrangement joins TRBV13 to TRBJ1-1. Germline-derived CDR1 and CDR2 are PRHDT and FYEKMQ (reference sequence). CDR3 size: 13 residues. The CDR3 loop is CASSLPVNTEAFF.

The chain links TRBV14 to TRBJ1-2. The CDR3 is made up of 12 amino acids. Germline loops: CDR1 SGHDN, CDR2 FVKESK. The CDR3 here is CASSQKVGGYTF.

This chain uses TRBV11-2 with TRBJ2-7; TCRdb names TRBD1, which stays unverified in the absence of DNA. The CDR3 is 15 amino acids. The V gene's germline CDR1 is SGHAT and CDR2 FQNNGV. The CDR3 loop reads CASRRESGGVSEQYF.

The chain carries TRBV7-8 and TRBJ1-4; TCRdb proposes TRBD1, but this gene call is untestable without DNA. This CDR3 has 12 residues. Germline loops: CDR1 SGHVS, CDR2 FQNEAQ. The CDR3 sequence is CASGNRDEKLFF. Full variable domain (outside the CDR3, taken from reference TRBV7-8 and TRBJ1-4): GAGVSQSPRYKVAKRGQDVALRCDPISGHVSLFWYQQALGQGPEFLTYFQNEAQLDKSGLPSDRFFAERPEGSVSTLKIQRTQQEDSAVYLCASGNRDEKLFFGSGTQLSVL.

V and J are TRBV20-1 and TRBJ2-1; the TCRdb call, TRBD2, lacks DNA for checking. Looked up from germline, CDR1 is DFQATT and CDR2 is SNEGSKA (reference sequence). The CDR3 has 14 amino acids. This CDR3 is CSAQIGLTGVEQFF.

The chain links TRBV3-1 to TRBJ1-2. CDR3 length: 12 amino acids. Germline V CDR1 and CDR2: LGHDT, YNNKEL (reference sequence). This chain's CDR3 is CASSQPNWGYTF.

This chain links TRBV2 with TRBJ1-4; TCRdb outputs TRBD1, but without DNA this stays unchecked. Germline CDR1 SNHLY, CDR2 FYNNEI. The CDR3 sequence is 12 residues long. CDR3 in amino acids: CASSRPPGKTVF.

The V gene is TRBV28, the J gene TRBJ1-5; lacking DNA, the TRBD1 call made by TCRdb goes unchecked. The CDR3 spans 15 residues. Germline V gene lookup returns CDR1 MDHEN and CDR2 SYDVKM. CDR3 loop: CASSGGTGGNQPQHF.

The chain employs TRBV4-2 and TRBJ1-1. CDR3 length: 14 amino acids. Germline V gene data show CDR1 as LGHNA and CDR2 as YNFKEQ. The CDR3 spells CASSHGLGQSEAFF.